Listed here are 8 T cell receptor beta chains from one sample, sequenced in a study of blood T cell repertoires in COVID-19 (dated by TCRdb to about 2020). Receptor amplification or capture employed the immunoSEQ multiplex PCR assay. The table comes from immuneACCESS by way of TCRdb, which keeps in-frame sequences with V and J called. Part of the clones is missing from these tables; in studies checked, under half for an unresolved V gene and the rest for unknown reasons. For this sample the table gives about 180,000 clones, of which around 80% were detected only once. 15% to 20% of the sample is held by the ten biggest clonotypes. Material: PBMCs or T cells enriched from blood (not recorded which). These receptors all stem from a woman between 45 and 60 years old who had recovered from COVID-19.

This clone was seen only a few times. V is TRBV11-2 and J is TRBJ2-1; D call uncertain. Germline V gene data show CDR1 as SGHAT and CDR2 as FQNNGV. The CDR3 spans 16 residues. V lost 4 bases and J 3 bases, leaving 16 bases between the germline ends. Here the CDR3 DNA reads TGTGCCAGCAGCTCTCGACTCAGCAAGGTCTACAATGAGCAGTTCTTC. Translating gives CASSSRLSKVYNEQFF.

This chain links TRBV27 with TRBJ2-1; TRBD2 agrees at 7 bases. CDR3 size: 14 residues. V dropped 4 bases and J dropped 7; count of bases not matched to a gene: 7. Germline CDR1 is MNHEY and CDR2 is SMNVEV (reference sequence). In DNA form, the CDR3 reads TGTGCCAGCAGTTCCCGGGACTACAGAAATGAGCAGTTCTTC. Translation: CASSSRDYRNEQFF.

The chain links TRBV7-6 to TRBJ1-1, with no clear D. CDR1 and CDR2 (germline): SGHVS, FNYEAQ. The CDR3 is made up of 10 amino acids. Deletions cut 9 bases from V and 5 bases from J, with 7 bases between. CDR3 sequence reads: CARLYTEAFF. The CDR3 bases are TGTGCCAGACTATATACTGAAGCTTTCTTT.

This clone has more than one count but fewer than ten. The chain employs TRBV9 and TRBJ1-1; TRBD1 aligns across 8 bases. Trimming removed 4 bases from V and 7 bases from J; junction bases left unmatched: 9. The CDR3 loop spans 14 amino acids. Per germline, CDR1 SGDLS and CDR2 YYNGEE. CDR3 amino acids: CASSPRDTGGEAFF. Written as DNA, the CDR3 is TGTGCCAGCAGCCCGAGGGACACAGGGGGTGAAGCTTTCTTT.

The genes are TRBV18 and TRBJ1-2, with 9 bases aligning to TRBD1. J was trimmed by 2 bases and V by 3 bases; bases with no gene match: 4. The germline V gene encodes CDR1 KGHSH and CDR2 LQKENI. The CDR3 length is 15 residues. The CDR3 reads CASSPQQGANYGYTF. CDR3 nucleotide sequence: TGTGCCAGCTCACCGCAACAGGGGGCGAACTATGGCTACACCTTC.

J is TRBJ1-3 and V is TRBV4-3; no reliable D call. Germline lookup yields CDR1 LGHNA and CDR2 YSLEER. V was pared by 0 bases and J by 3 bases, with 3 bases between. The CDR3 totals 13 residues. This CDR3 is CASSQDRGNTIYF. The CDR3 nucleotides are TGCGCCAGCAGCCAAGACCGTGGAAACACCATATATTTT.

This chain connects TRBV24-1 to TRBJ2-3; D call uncertain. This CDR3 spans 14 amino acids. Germline CDR1 reads KGHDR; CDR2 reads SFDVKD. V was trimmed by 2 bases and J by 2 bases, leaving 7 bases between them. CDR3: CATSDSQYTDTQYF. CDR3 in DNA: TGTGCCACCAGTGATTCACAGTACACAGATACGCAGTATTTT.

The chain has TRBV28 and TRBJ2-7; 12 bases fit TRBD2. This CDR3 comprises 15 residues. From germline, CDR1 is MDHEN and CDR2 SYDVKM. The V gene end was trimmed by 3 bases and the J gene end by 4 bases; junction bases not matched to a gene: 4. The CDR3 DNA follows: TGTGCCAGCAGTTTTCAGACTAGCGGGAGATACGAGCAGTACTTC. Encoded protein: CASSFQTSGRYEQYF.